The sequence of this TCR beta chain was determined in a study of early T cells in non-severe SARS-CoV-2 infection (dated by TCRdb to about 2021). Regarding the study in general: Bulk RNA from unsorted whole blood was used for TCR sequencing, so alpha and beta chains could not be paired.

This clonotype was seen repeatedly, ten times or more. Its antigen is currently not known. Per-nucleotide qualities are absent, and no much larger clonotype sits a single base away. General study outcomes and caveats: VDJdb matching was skewed toward anti-spike CD8 responses and likely underestimated virus-specific expansions by missing private and CD4 specificities.

The CDR3 measures 13 amino acids from cysteine to phenylalanine. Only the CDR3 portion is preserved as DNA: 39 bases, with reading frame beginning at the first base. Between the V and J ends, shortened by 2 bases and 0 bases respectively, the junction contains 2 bases. The CDR1 and CDR2 encoded by the germline V gene (reference sequence) are MNHNY and SVGAGI. Libraries were constructed by 5' RACE. Sequenced using a NextSeq 500. In the TCR library protocol, unique molecular identifiers were attached to individual cDNA molecules to correct for PCR bias and sequencing error. Sequencing covered both TCR alpha and beta chains, and within each sample the abundances of alpha and beta sequences were tightly co-correlated. The study's processing was this. V gene, J gene and CDR3 annotation of TCR sequences was performed with Decombinator V4. TCRs were defined as expanded if a significant change between any two time points was detected under a Poisson model with p below 0.0001. TCR abundances were normalised to the total number of TCRs sequenced per sample and were expressed as counts per million. TRAV1-2 paired with TRAJ12, TRAJ20 or TRAJ33 defined MAIT TCRs, while TRAV10 paired with TRAJ18 defined iNKT TCRs. VDJdb, accessed 1 November 2021, was searched for CMV, EBV and SARS-CoV-2 annotated TCRs, with TCRs annotated for multiple antigens excluded. TCRdb applied fastp at Q25 and MiXCR to the public reads, then kept only in-frame beta chains. Merged by CDR3 protein, the rows form single entries marked with the most common genes and DNA. It is TCRdb's table, rather than the study itself, that gives the V and J calls and clone size. Recorded for this sample are 40,000 to 60,000 distinct CDR3 sequences; 4% to 5% of them occurred a single time. The ten largest clonotypes hold around 6% of the sample.

Set within a cohort of healthcare workers in London, UK, this nested case-control study involved weekly PCR testing of nasopharyngeal swabs along with blood sampling. Healthcare workers were recruited between 23 and 31 March 2020, during the week of the UK lockdown, and were followed weekly for up to roughly 15 weeks. The rearrangement combines TRBV6-6 with TRBJ1-5, with the D gene too uncertain to name. The sequenced sample consisted of whole blood. The sequence derives from an adult who was a healthcare worker with PCR-confirmed SARS-CoV-2 infection or an uninfected control (not recorded which). The sequenced DNA: TGTGCCAGCAGTTACGTTAGCAATCAGCCCCAGCATTTT. Translated, this gives CASSYVSNQPQHF.